The subject of this entry is one T cell receptor (beta chain). The antigen is unknown. This entry belongs to a study of CD8+CD57+ T cells in acquired aplastic anemia. Background on the study: On average, sorted CD4+ and CD8+ cells gave about 3.1 ug of DNA. Healthy donors averaged about 10 million reads for CD4+ cells.

Investigators profiled TCR beta VDJ and CDR3 from genomic DNA template. One entry per CDR3 protein, called by TCRdb with MiXCR from the reads. This sample has roughly 190,000 distinct CDR3 sequences, with about half found just once. Notes on the study in general: Found in both controls and patients were some 30 CD8+ CDR3 sequences.

Germline assignment: CDR1 SGHVS and CDR2 FQNEAQ. There are 17 residues in the CDR3. V gave up 5 bases and J gave up 8 bases, with 25 bases separating them. The source is a human donor in good health, serving as a control. Specimen: sorted CD4+, CD8+, or CD8+CD57+ T cells (not recorded which) from PBMCs. The V call is TRBV7-8, the J call TRBJ1-3; a weak D match, TRBD1 (6 bases). The CDR3 here is CASSLGQSPSNEDTIYF. DNA for the CDR3: TGTGCCAGCAGCCTCGGACAGTCGCCTTCTAATGAAGACACCATATATTTT.